Sequencing of this TCR beta chain was carried out in a study of CD8 T cells in Susac syndrome. An input of roughly 0.5 to 1 ug of RNA was subjected to reverse transcription using random hexamers. TCRdb reanalysed the immunoSEQ multiplex PCR reads using MiXCR and keeps one entry per CDR3 protein. The sample shows 80,000 or so distinct CDR3 sequences, 94% of them seen only once. The CDR3 runs 19 residues. The trim removed 2 bases at V and 5 bases at J, leaving 11 bases unmatched. CDR1 is PRHDT and CDR2 is FYEKMQ in the germline V gene (reference sequence). The sample consisted of CD8+ T cells from PBMCs. This clonotype originated in a human donor in good health. The chain uses TRBV13 and TRBJ2-2; TRBD2 matches 13 bases. The CDR3 region has the DNA TGTGCCAGCAGCTTAAGAACTAGCGGGAGGGCCAGATGGACCGGGGAGCTGTTTTTT. Translated, it gives CASSLRTSGRARWTGELFF. The entire variable domain, with the rest obtained from reference TRBV13 and TRBJ2-2, is as follows: AAGVIQSPRHLIKEKRETATLKCYPIPRHDTVYWYQQGPGQDPQFLISFYEKMQSDKGSIPDRFSAQQFSDYHSELNMSSLELGDSALYFCASSLRTSGRARWTGELFFGEGSRLTVL.